These 9 T cell receptor beta chains were sequenced from one sample in a study of Tregs in tolerant kidney transplant recipients. No cognate antigen is known for these TCRs. Produced via immunoSEQ multiplex PCR; TCRdb's table is partial and in-frame only. The profile shows approximately 44,000 clones, around 95% of them singletons. The sequencing sample was made of Tregs from blood cultured with allogeneic cells. The receptors shown here come from a human donor in good health.

The chain links TRBV2 to TRBJ1-1; a weak D match, TRBD1 (6 bases). Trimming removed 3 bases from V and 4 bases from J, with 9 bases in between. Germline loops: CDR1 SNHLY, CDR2 FYNNEI. The CDR3 sequence is 13 residues long. Here the CDR3 reads CASSEGGGTEAFF. The CDR3 DNA follows: TGTGCCAGCAGTGAGGGAGGGGGCACTGAAGCTTTCTTT.

V usage is TRBV2 and J usage is TRBJ2-1; 8 bases map to TRBD1. Germline CDR1 SNHLY, CDR2 FYNNEI. The CDR3 sequence is 15 residues long. With V trimmed by 3 bases and J by 10 bases, 11 bases remained unmatched. The CDR3 reads CASSEGGAGGREQFF. CDR3 DNA sequence: TGTGCCAGCAGTGAGGGTGGGGCAGGGGGCAGGGAGCAGTTCTTC.

The chain is built from TRBV29-1 and TRBJ2-3, with 7 bases lining up with TRBD1. The V gene's germline CDR1 is SQVTM and CDR2 ANQGSEA. The V and J ends lost 4 bases and 6 bases, in that order; junction bases with no gene match: 4. This CDR3 is 12 amino acids long. The CDR3 reads CSVAGGYDTQYF. The CDR3 nucleotides read TGCAGCGTTGCAGGGGGTTACGATACGCAGTATTTT.

This sequence joins TRBV2 and TRBJ1-2; 10 positions match TRBD1. CDR1 is SNHLY, CDR2 FYNNEI, per germline. V lost 4 bases, J lost 4 bases, and 6 bases stayed unmatched. The CDR3 consists of 15 residues. CDR3 DNA: TGTGCCAGCAGTGCCCGGGACAGGGGACCCTATGGCTACACCTTC. Its translation: CASSARDRGPYGYTF.

J is TRBJ2-3 and V is TRBV5-6; the match to TRBD2 covers 7 bases. V gave up 4 bases and J gave up 2 bases; unmatched junction bases: 10. Germline CDR1 is SGHDT and CDR2 is YYEEEE. This CDR3 has 16 residues. CDR3 nucleotide sequence: TGTGCCAGCAGCCCCCAACTAGCGCGGCTCACAGATACGCAGTATTTT. This codes for CASSPQLARLTDTQYF.

This chain links TRBV5-1 with TRBJ1-5, with D maybe TRBD1 (5 bases). The CDR3 runs to 17 residues. Trimming took off 0 bases at V and 6 bases at J, with 19 bases between the two ends. Germline V CDR1 and CDR2: SGHRS, YFSETQ. The CDR3 region has the DNA TGCGCCAGCAGCTTGGGGTCGGGGCCACGGGCTGGTCAGCCCCAGCATTTT. Residues: CASSLGSGPRAGQPQHF.

CDR3 in amino acids: CASTLRSYGANVLTF. The CDR3 region has the DNA TGTGCCAGCACTCTGCGGTCGTACGGGGCCAACGTCCTGACTTTC. V is TRBV7-6 and J is TRBJ2-6; D is uncertain. The germline gives CDR1 SGHVS, CDR2 FNYEAQ. The CDR3 totals 15 residues. Trimming pared 7 bases from V and 4 bases from J, leaving 14 bases between.

This rearrangement joins TRBV9 to TRBJ1-2; TRBD1 matches at 12 bases. The ends lost 0 bases at V and 5 bases at J; junction bases unmatched: 5. This CDR3 has 16 amino acids. The germline gives CDR1 SGDLS, CDR2 YYNGEE. The CDR3 here is CASSVGGTGGTYGYTF. CDR3 DNA: TGTGCCAGCAGCGTAGGAGGGACAGGGGGCACTTATGGCTACACCTTC.

The J gene is TRBJ1-1, the V gene TRBV5-1, with D unresolved. Germline CDR1 is SGHRS and CDR2 is YFSETQ. CDR3 length: 12 amino acids. The germline V and J ends were trimmed by 4 bases and 5 bases, with 9 bases remaining between them. CDR3 protein: CASSRSGTEAFF. The CDR3 DNA reads TGCGCCAGCAGCCGGTCGGGGACTGAAGCTTTCTTT. The full variable domain, its missing parts supplied by reference TRBV5-1 and TRBJ1-1, is KAGVTQTPRYLIKTRGQQVTLSCSPISGHRSVSWYQQTPGQGLQFLFEYFSETQRNKGNFPGRFSGRQFSNSRSEMNVSTLELGDSALYLCASSRSGTEAFFGQGTRLTVV.